Listed below are T cell receptor beta chains from one sample, sequenced in a study of cytotoxic CD8 clonotypes in ibrutinib-treated CLL. Here immunoSEQ multiplex PCR was the method, and the copy in TCRdb shows in-frame clones only, minus some. The sample has some 120,000 clones, about 85% seen once. Source: PBMCs, taken after 24 months of ibrutinib treatment. Source of these receptors: a human donor with chronic lymphocytic leukemia. CDR3s include the opening cysteine and the closing phenylalanine or tryptophan. A D gene is named only where the DNA matches it firmly. Size tells how often a clone was seen (once, few, many) or the class of an expanded clone, and some rows leave it out.

D gene	V gene	J gene	clone size	CDR3 DNA	CDR3 protein
-	TRBV10-2	TRBJ2-4	-	TGCGCCAGCAGTGAGTCAGGGCAGGGATTAGCCAAAAACATTCAGTACTTC	CASSESGQGLAKNIQYF
TRBD1	TRBV29-1	TRBJ1-2	-	TGCAGCGTTGGACAGGGGCATGGCTACACCTTC	CSVGQGHGYTF
TRBD2	TRBV6-6	TRBJ2-5	-	TGTGCCAGCAGAGGACTAGGTCCACGGACCCAGTACTTC	CASRGLGPRTQYF
-	TRBV7-2	TRBJ1-5	-	TGTGCCAGCAGCTCACTGCGGGTTGGCCAGCCCCAGCATTTT	CASSSLRVGQPQHF
-	TRBV19	TRBJ2-5	-	TGTGCCAGTAGTAAAGAGACCCAGTACTTC	CASSKETQYF
TRBD1	TRBV6-6	TRBJ2-7	-	TGTGCCAGCAGTAGACCCGGGACAGCAACCTACGAGCAGTACTTC	CASSRPGTATYEQYF
TRBD1	TRBV5-1	TRBJ1-6	few	TGCGCCAGCAGCCCCGGACAGGGTATGTCACCCCTCCACTTT	CASSPGQGMSPLHF
-	TRBV5-1	TRBJ1-3	-	TGCGCCAGCAGCTTGGGAGGCGCCGGAAACACCATATATTTT	CASSLGGAGNTIYF
-	TRBV10-3	TRBJ2-2	-	TGTGCCATCAGTGAGTATGAAGAAGGCCCTGAGGACGCCGGGGAGCTGTTTTTT	CAISEYEEGPEDAGELFF
TRBD1	TRBV30	TRBJ1-1	few	TGTGCCTGGGATGGACAGGGAGAAGCTTTCTTT	CAWDGQGEAFF
-	TRBV7-2	TRBJ2-7	-	TGTGCCAGCAGCCCGGGGGCCATGCACGAGCAGTACTTC	CASSPGAMHEQYF
-	TRBV10-3	TRBJ2-7	-	TGTGCCACTAGATGGGACGCCACCCTCTCCGAGCAGTACTTC	CATRWDATLSEQYF
TRBD2	TRBV4-3	TRBJ2-7	once	TGCGCCAGCAGCCAAGATAGAGCGGGAGGATCCTACGAGCAGTACTTC	CASSQDRAGGSYEQYF
-	TRBV6-5	TRBJ1-1	few	TGTGCCAGCAGCTACGAAGGGGGAACTGAAGCTTTCTTT	CASSYEGGTEAFF
-	TRBV9	TRBJ1-2	-	TGTGCCAGCAGCGGGCCGGGCTATGGCTACACCTTC	CASSGPGYGYTF
TRBD1	TRBV29-1	TRBJ1-5	-	TGCAGCGTCTGGACAGGCGGCAATCAGCCCCAGCATTTT	CSVWTGGNQPQHF
TRBD1	TRBV7-6	TRBJ1-5	-	TGTGCCAGCAGCTTGAGTCAGGGGGGGAATCAGCCCCAGCATTTT	CASSLSQGGNQPQHF
-	TRBV6-5	TRBJ1-6	-	TGTGCCAGCAGTTGGGACACTTATAATTCACCCCTCCACTTT	CASSWDTYNSPLHF
-	TRBV7-2	TRBJ2-3	-	TGTGCCAGCAGCTTAGGGGGACGGGACGTGGCGCAGTATTTT	CASSLGGRDVAQYF
-	TRBV6-6	TRBJ2-3	-	TGTGCCAGCAGTCATGGCAGTGGCACAGATACGCAGTATTTT	CASSHGSGTDTQYF
-	TRBV9	TRBJ2-5	-	TGTGCCAGCAGCGCCTCCGGGACACCCCAAGAGACCCAGTACTTC	CASSASGTPQETQYF
TRBD2	TRBV27	TRBJ2-3	-	TGTGCCAGCAGTCTCCCTCGACAGGGGACTAGCGGGGGGATTCGGGTACAGTATTTT	CASSLPRQGTSGGIRVQYF